Presented here are 26 T cell receptor beta chains from one specimen sequenced in a study. MiXCR, applied by TCRdb to the 5' RACE reads, yields one record per CDR3 protein. The profile covers 35,000 to 55,000 distinct CDR3 sequences, with around 23% appearing a single time and 3.5% to 4.5% taken by the ten largest. Treg sorting used a CD4+CD25+CD127-/low gate. Sequenced: Tregs sorted from a lymph node. The receptors here all came from a female donor with breast cancer.

This clonotype occurred a few times. This chain joins TRBV5-1 and TRBJ2-2, with 10 bases lining up with TRBD2. Germline V gives CDR1 SGHRS, CDR2 YFSETQ. V was pared by 5 bases and J by 4 bases, with 5 bases of the junction left unmatched. This CDR3 contains 15 residues. CDR3 DNA: TGCGCCAGCAGGGGACCTAGCGGGAGCACCGGGGAGCTGTTTTTT. Its protein product is CASRGPSGSTGELFF. Combining the CDR3 with reference TRBV5-1 and TRBJ2-2 gives the whole variable domain KAGVTQTPRYLIKTRGQQVTLSCSPISGHRSVSWYQQTPGQGLQFLFEYFSETQRNKGNFPGRFSGRQFSNSRSEMNVSTLELGDSALYLCASRGPSGSTGELFFGEGSRLTVL.

V gene TRBV20-1 combines with J gene TRBJ2-7; D gene unclear. This CDR3 is 12 amino acids long. Germline V lookup: CDR1 DFQATT, CDR2 SNEGSKA (reference sequence). With 3 bases removed from V and 9 bases from J, the gap between germline ends came to 15 bases. DNA of the CDR3: TGCAGTGCTAGTACCCAGCTACCCGTGCAGTACTTC. Translation: CSASTQLPVQYF.

This clonotype was detected many times. The V gene is TRBV5-1, the J gene TRBJ1-2; no clear D. V lost 1 base and J lost 4, with 17 bases in between. Looked up from germline, CDR1 is SGHRS and CDR2 is YFSETQ. The CDR3 contains 16 residues. CDR3 protein: CASSLLGIDSIYGYTF. CDR3 coding DNA: TGCGCCAGCAGCTTGTTAGGAATAGACTCGATCTATGGCTACACCTTC.

A few counts support this clonotype. The rearrangement uses TRBV18 and TRBJ2-7; D unclear. This CDR3 contains 14 residues. V shed 3 bases and J shed 0 bases, with 9 bases lying between them. CDR1 is KGHSH, CDR2 LQKENI, per germline. CDR3 bases: TGTGCCAGCTCACCGGAGCAGAACTCCTACGAGCAGTACTTC. This codes for CASSPEQNSYEQYF.

This clonotype was seen a handful of times. The V call is TRBV27, the J call TRBJ2-5; 7 bases are a match to TRBD2. From germline, CDR1 is MNHEY and CDR2 SMNVEV (reference sequence). The trim removed 6 bases at V and 5 bases at J, leaving 3 bases unmatched. CDR3 length: 12 residues. CDR3 sequence: CASRGGGETQYF. The DNA of the CDR3 is TGTGCCAGCAGGGGGGGAGGGGAGACCCAGTACTTC.

The chain recombines TRBV7-2 with TRBJ2-5, with D maybe TRBD2 (5 bases). The germline CDR1 and CDR2 sequences are SGHTA and FQGNSA. This CDR3 has 15 residues. V was pared by 4 bases and J by 5 bases, with 17 bases between. The CDR3 is CASSSASGLRETQYF. The CDR3 nucleotides are TGTGCCAGCAGCTCGGCCAGCGGCCTGAGGGAGACCCAGTACTTC.

In its sample, this clonotype was seen a few times. The V gene is TRBV6-1, the J gene TRBJ1-1; maybe TRBD1 (5 bases). The CDR3 has 14 amino acids. Between the trimmed V and J ends, which lost 3 bases and 1 base, there was a span of 9 bases. CDR1 is MNHNS, CDR2 SASEGT, per germline. CDR3 nucleotide sequence: TGTGCCAGCAGTGACCGGGGGAAGAACACTGAAGCTTTCTTT. Amino acids: CASSDRGKNTEAFF.

The V call is TRBV6-6, the J call TRBJ1-4; unclear D gene. Trimming removed 6 bases at V and 8 bases at J, with 7 bases between. CDR1 and CDR2 (germline): MNHNY, SVGAGI (reference sequence). CDR3 size: 11 residues. The CDR3 nucleotides read TGTGCCAGCAGCCTAGCGGAAAAACTGTTTTTT. As protein: CASSLAEKLFF.

The chain combines TRBV12-3 or TRBV12-4 with TRBJ2-3; D is perhaps TRBD2 (6 bases). Trimming pared 4 bases from V and 1 base from J, leaving 15 bases between. The CDR3 consists of 16 residues. The CDR3 region has the DNA TGTGCCAGCAGTTCCCGGACTACCACTTGCACAGATACGCAGTATTTT. It translates to CASSSRTTTCTDTQYF.

This clonotype was counted between two and nine times. The CDR3 does not end in the conserved phenylalanine or tryptophan, so this is likely a read error. This chain joins TRBV20-1 and TRBJ2-1; TRBD2 matches at 7 bases. The CDR3 contains 15 residues. The V gene's germline CDR1 is DFQATT and CDR2 SNEGSKA (reference sequence). Trimming at V came to 3 bases and at J to 11 bases, leaving 16 bases not matched to a gene. The CDR3 region is CSASDRDYKTMKQFS. In DNA, the CDR3 is TGCAGTGCTAGTGACCGGGACTACAAAACAATGAAGCAGTTCTCC.

A note on this clonotype: A much more abundant neighbour one base away suggests this may be a read error. J is TRBJ2-1 and V is TRBV6-5; perhaps TRBD1 as D (8 bases). Per the germline V gene, CDR1 is MNHEY and CDR2 is SVGAGI. This CDR3 has 14 residues. The CDR3 nucleotides read TGTGCCAGCAAACAGGGGGGGCGCTACGATGAGCAGTTCTTC. Its translation is CASKQGGRYDEQFF.

This clonotype was seen only a few times. The rearrangement joins TRBV18 to TRBJ1-2; 7 bases agree with TRBD1. The CDR3 sequence is 15 residues long. Unmatched junction bases numbered 1, after V lost 0 bases and J lost 0 bases. Per the germline V gene, CDR1 is KGHSH and CDR2 is LQKENI. The CDR3 region is CASSPPGQSNYGYTF. CDR3 nucleotide sequence: TGTGCCAGCTCACCACCGGGACAGTCTAACTATGGCTACACCTTC.

For this clonotype: A much larger clone lies a single base off, so this may be a read error. This chain connects TRBV9 to TRBJ1-6; no firm D call. CDR3 length: 13 residues. Germline V lookup: CDR1 SGDLS, CDR2 YYNGEE. In DNA form, the CDR3 reads TGTGCCAGCAGCGTAGGCCCTGCATCACTCCTCCACTTT. This gives the protein CASSVGPASLLHF.

The V call is TRBV4-1, the J call TRBJ1-1; 10 bases are a match to TRBD1. Germline V gene lookup returns CDR1 MGHRA and CDR2 YSYEKL. J gave up 5 bases and V 7 bases, and 7 bases lay outside the gene matches. This CDR3 is built from 14 residues. The CDR3 DNA sequence: TGCGCCAGCAACCCACGGACAGGGGGTACTGAAGCTTTCTTT. It translates to CASNPRTGGTEAFF.

In regard to this clonotype: An end of the junction does not agree with germline; a read error may underlie this. Here the CDR3 reads CANSFQPTSSYEQYF. The CDR3 region has the DNA TGTGCCAACAGCTTCCAGCCGACTAGCTCCTACGAGCAGTACTTC. The chain couples TRBV7-8 to TRBJ2-7; D is possibly TRBD2 (6 bases). In germline, CDR1 is SGHVS, CDR2 FQNEAQ. The CDR3 is 15 amino acids.

This clonotype came up a few times. Written as DNA, the CDR3 is TGCAGTGGGCTCAGGGACAGATCTGGCTACACCTTC. Translated: CSGLRDRSGYTF. The chain has TRBV20-1 and TRBJ1-2, with 7 bases matching TRBD1. Germline trimming cut 7 bases from V and 7 bases from J; bases unmatched to any gene: 9. Germline CDR1 and CDR2: DFQATT and SNEGSKA (reference sequence). The CDR3 runs 12 residues.

The rearrangement uses TRBV29-1 and TRBJ2-7; D remains ambiguous. This CDR3 has 15 residues. Germline CDR1 reads SQVTM; CDR2 reads ANQGSEA. V was pared by 6 bases and J by 0 bases, with 18 bases between. The CDR3 region has the DNA TGCAGCGTAGCCCCTTTAGGGCCGAGCTCCTACGAGCAGTACTTC. Amino acid sequence: CSVAPLGPSSYEQYF.

This clonotype was found many times. The chain uses TRBV24-1 and TRBJ2-2; possibly TRBD2 for D (6 bases). Germline loops: CDR1 KGHDR, CDR2 SFDVKD. The CDR3 is made up of 15 amino acids. Trimming pared 1 base from V and 6 bases from J, leaving 11 bases between. The CDR3 reads CATSDFPGGAGELFF. CDR3 sequence (DNA): TGTGCCACCAGTGATTTCCCCGGGGGTGCCGGGGAGCTGTTTTTT.

Only one count was recorded for this clonotype. A read error may account for a junction end that differs from germline. This rearrangement joins TRBV28 to TRBJ2-1; D remains unclear. Germline V gene sequence: CDR1 MDHEN, CDR2 SYDVKM. This CDR3 is built from 13 residues. CDR3 residues: CASSSNPHNEQFF. CDR3 nucleotides: TGCGCCAGCAGTTCAAACCCACACAATGAGCAGTTCTTC.

This clonotype occurred a few times. V and J are TRBV6-2 or TRBV6-3 and TRBJ2-1; D ambiguous. The germline V gene encodes CDR1 MNHEY and CDR2 SVGEGT. The CDR3 has 15 amino acids. Trimming took off 7 bases at V and 1 base at J, with 14 bases between the two ends. In DNA form, the CDR3 reads TGTGCCAGCACCAAGGCACAATTTTCCTACAATGAGCAGTTCTTC. It codes for CASTKAQFSYNEQFF.

To note about this clonotype: At one end, the junction sequence differs from germline, possibly due to a read error. This chain links TRBV11-3 with TRBJ2-3; D is possibly TRBD1 (6 bases). Germline V CDR1 and CDR2: SGHNT, YENEEA. The CDR3 extends over 18 amino acids. Here the CDR3 reads CASNLEASGHLSTDTQYF. CDR3 DNA: TGTGCCAGCAACTTAGAAGCCTCGGGACACCTCAGCACAGATACGCAGTATTTT.

This clonotype was detected ten times or more. The chain is built from TRBV20-1 and TRBJ2-1; no definite D call. From germline, CDR1 is DFQATT and CDR2 SNEGSKA (reference sequence). Trimming left V 2 bases short and J 6 bases short, with 8 bases between. The CDR3 sequence is 12 residues long. CDR3 in DNA: TGCAGTGCTAGATTTGAAGGCAATGAGCAGTTCTTC. Translation gives CSARFEGNEQFF.

The chain joins TRBV20-1 to TRBJ2-3, with 13 bases that match TRBD2. Trimming removed 0 bases from V and 9 bases from J; junction bases left unmatched: 9. Looked up from germline, CDR1 is DFQATT and CDR2 is SNEGSKA (reference sequence). There are 16 residues in the CDR3. Written as DNA, the CDR3 is TGCAGTGCTAGAGATCGCACTAGCGGGGGGGTGTGGACGCAGTATTTT. Translating gives CSARDRTSGGVWTQYF.

The chain employs TRBV7-3 and TRBJ2-3; tentatively, D is TRBD2 (6 bases). This CDR3 is built from 14 residues. Between the trimmed V and J ends, which lost 2 bases and 9 bases, there was a span of 15 bases. Germline-derived CDR1 and CDR2 are SGHTA and FQGTGA. For the CDR3, the DNA is TGTGCCAGCAGCTTAGATCTAGCGCGGCCAACGCAGTATTTT. Protein product: CASSLDLARPTQYF.

A remark on this clonotype: A read error is possible here, since a much larger clone lies one base away. The chain couples TRBV5-5 to TRBJ1-1; no clear D. The CDR3 has 14 residues. V was cut by 1 base and J by 3 bases, with 10 bases left in between. From germline, CDR1 is SGHKS and CDR2 YYEKEE (reference sequence). CDR3 loop: CASSLLPPDTEAFF. The CDR3 DNA follows: TGTGCCAGCAGCTTGCTACCACCAGACACTGAAGCTTTCTTT.

The sample holds a few counts of this clonotype. J is TRBJ2-7 and V is TRBV2; D perhaps matches TRBD2 (5 bases). The germline CDR1 and CDR2 sequences are SNHLY and FYNNEI. Trimming removed 6 bases at V and 7 bases at J, with 22 bases between. The CDR3 sequence is 15 residues long. This CDR3 reads CASRQRGPGYREQYF. For the CDR3, the DNA is TGTGCCAGCAGACAAAGAGGACCGGGGTATCGGGAGCAGTACTTC. The full variable domain, completed using reference TRBV2 and TRBJ2-7, is EPEVTQTPSHQVTQMGQEVILRCVPISNHLYFYWYRQILGQKVEFLVSFYNNEISEKSEIFDDQFSVERPDGSNFTLKIRSTKLEDSAMYFCASRQRGPGYREQYFGPGTRLTVT.